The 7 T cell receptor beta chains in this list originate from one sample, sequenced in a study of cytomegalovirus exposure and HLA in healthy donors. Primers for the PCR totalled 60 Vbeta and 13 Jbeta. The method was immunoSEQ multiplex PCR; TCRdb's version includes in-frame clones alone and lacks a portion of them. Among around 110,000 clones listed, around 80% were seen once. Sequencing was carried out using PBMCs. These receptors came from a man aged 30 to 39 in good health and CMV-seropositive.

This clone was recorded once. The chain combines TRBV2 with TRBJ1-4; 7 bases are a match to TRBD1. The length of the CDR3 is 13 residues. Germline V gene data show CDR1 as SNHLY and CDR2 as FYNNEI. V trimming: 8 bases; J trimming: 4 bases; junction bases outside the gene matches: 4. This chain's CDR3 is CASHRGVNEKLFF. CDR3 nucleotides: TGTGCCAGCCACAGGGGCGTTAATGAAAAACTGTTTTTT.

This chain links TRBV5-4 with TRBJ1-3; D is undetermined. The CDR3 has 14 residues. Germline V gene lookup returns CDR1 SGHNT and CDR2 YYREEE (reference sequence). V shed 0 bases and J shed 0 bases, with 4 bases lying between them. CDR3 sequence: CASSLDSSGNTIYF. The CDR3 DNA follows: TGTGCCAGCAGCTTGGACAGCTCTGGAAACACCATATATTTT.

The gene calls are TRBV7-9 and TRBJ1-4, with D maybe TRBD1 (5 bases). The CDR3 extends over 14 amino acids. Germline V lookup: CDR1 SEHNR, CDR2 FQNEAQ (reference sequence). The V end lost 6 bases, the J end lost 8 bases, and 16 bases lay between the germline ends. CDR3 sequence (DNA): TGTGCCAGCAGTGACGACAGCGTCAGGGAAAAACTGTTTTTT. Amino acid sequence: CASSDDSVREKLFF.

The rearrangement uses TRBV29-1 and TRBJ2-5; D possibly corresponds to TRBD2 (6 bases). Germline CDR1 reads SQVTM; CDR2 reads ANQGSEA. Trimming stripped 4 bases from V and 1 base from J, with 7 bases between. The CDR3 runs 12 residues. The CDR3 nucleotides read TGCAGCGTTGTTAGCGGCCAAGAGACCCAGTACTTC. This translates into CSVVSGQETQYF.

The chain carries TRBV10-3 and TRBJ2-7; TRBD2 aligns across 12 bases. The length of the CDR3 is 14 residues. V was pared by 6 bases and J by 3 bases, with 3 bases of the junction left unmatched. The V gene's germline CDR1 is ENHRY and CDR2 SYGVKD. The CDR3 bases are TGTGCCATCAGGACTAGCGGGGGAAACTACGAGCAGTACTTC. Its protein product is CAIRTSGGNYEQYF.

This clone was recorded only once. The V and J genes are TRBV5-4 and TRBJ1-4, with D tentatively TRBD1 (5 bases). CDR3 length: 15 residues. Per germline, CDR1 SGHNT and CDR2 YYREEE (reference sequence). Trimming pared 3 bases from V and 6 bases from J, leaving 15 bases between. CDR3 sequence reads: CASSWGLPGDEKLFF. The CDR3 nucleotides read TGTGCCAGCAGCTGGGGACTCCCCGGGGATGAAAAACTGTTTTTT.

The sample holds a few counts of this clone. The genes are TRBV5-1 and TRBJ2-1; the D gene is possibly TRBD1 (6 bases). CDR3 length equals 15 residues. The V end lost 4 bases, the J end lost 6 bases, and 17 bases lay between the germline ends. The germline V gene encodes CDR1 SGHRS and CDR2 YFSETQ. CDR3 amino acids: CASSPIPDRTNEQFF. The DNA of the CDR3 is TGCGCCAGCAGCCCCATACCCGACAGGACCAATGAGCAGTTCTTC.